This T cell receptor beta chain was captured in a study of identifying expanded T cells in peripheral blood. Overall study findings and caveats: Clone count variance between approximately two-week samples rose with total template count. Technical replicates showed around 1.2 changed clones; two weeks 15 to 20; four weeks 19.

Repertoires were generated with immunoSEQ multiplex PCR, while TCRdb's copy carries only in-frame clones and drops some. This table holds about 86,000 clones, about 85% found once. Collection occurred without any documented infections or immune events in donors. V shed 0 bases and J shed 0 bases, with 12 bases lying between them. There are 17 residues in the CDR3. In the case of this clone: Antigen specificity is unknown.

The chain carries TRBV6-7 and TRBJ1-5; D ambiguous. TRBV6-7 is assigned to the ORF class and has an uncertain function. What was sequenced was blood. This clonotype was sampled from a person aged 18-69 years in good health. This CDR3 is CASSYSGQKNSNQPQHF. As DNA, the CDR3 is TGTGCCAGCAGTTACTCTGGGCAGAAAAATAGCAATCAGCCCCAGCATTTT.